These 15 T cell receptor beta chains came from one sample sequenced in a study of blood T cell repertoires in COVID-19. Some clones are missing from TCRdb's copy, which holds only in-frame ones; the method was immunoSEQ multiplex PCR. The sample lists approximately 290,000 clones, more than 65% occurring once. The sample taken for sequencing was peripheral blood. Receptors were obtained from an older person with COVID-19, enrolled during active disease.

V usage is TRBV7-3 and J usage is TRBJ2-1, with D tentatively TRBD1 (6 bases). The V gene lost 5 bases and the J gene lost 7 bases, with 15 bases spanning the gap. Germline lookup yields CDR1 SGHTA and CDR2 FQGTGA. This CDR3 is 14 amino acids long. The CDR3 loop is CASSRGLGGNEQFF. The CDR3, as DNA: TGTGCCAGCAGCCGTGGGCTAGGGGGAAATGAGCAGTTCTTC.

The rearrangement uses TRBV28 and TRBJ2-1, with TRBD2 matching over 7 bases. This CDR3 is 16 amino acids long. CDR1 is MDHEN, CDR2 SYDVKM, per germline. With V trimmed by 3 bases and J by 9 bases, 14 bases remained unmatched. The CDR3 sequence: CASSFLRGGTSVEQFF. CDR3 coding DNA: TGTGCCAGCAGTTTTTTGCGTGGAGGAACTAGCGTTGAGCAGTTCTTC. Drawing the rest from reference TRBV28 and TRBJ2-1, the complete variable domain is DVKVTQSSRYLVKRTGEKVFLECVQDMDHENMFWYRQDPGLGLRLIYFSYDVKMKEKGDIPEGYSVSREKKERFSLILESASTNQTSMYLCASSFLRGGTSVEQFFGPGTRLTVL.

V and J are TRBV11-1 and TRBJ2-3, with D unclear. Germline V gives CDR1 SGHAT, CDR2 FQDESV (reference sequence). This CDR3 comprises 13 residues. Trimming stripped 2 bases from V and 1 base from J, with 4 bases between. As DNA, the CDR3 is TGTGCCAGCAGCTTAACGGGCACAGATACGCAGTATTTT. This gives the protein CASSLTGTDTQYF.

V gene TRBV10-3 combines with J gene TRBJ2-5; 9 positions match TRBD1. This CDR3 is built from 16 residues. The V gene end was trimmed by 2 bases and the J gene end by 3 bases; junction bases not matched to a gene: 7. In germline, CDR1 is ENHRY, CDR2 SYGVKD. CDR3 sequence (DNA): TGTGCCATCAGTGAGGGACCGGGACAGGGCAAAGAGACCCAGTACTTC. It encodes CAISEGPGQGKETQYF.

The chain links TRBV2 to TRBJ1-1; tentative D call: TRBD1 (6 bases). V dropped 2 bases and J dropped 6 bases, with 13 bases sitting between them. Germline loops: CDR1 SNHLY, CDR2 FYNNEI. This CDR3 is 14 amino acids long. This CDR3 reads CASSETGPPAEAFF. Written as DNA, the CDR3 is TGTGCCAGCAGTGAAACAGGGCCGCCGGCTGAAGCTTTCTTT.

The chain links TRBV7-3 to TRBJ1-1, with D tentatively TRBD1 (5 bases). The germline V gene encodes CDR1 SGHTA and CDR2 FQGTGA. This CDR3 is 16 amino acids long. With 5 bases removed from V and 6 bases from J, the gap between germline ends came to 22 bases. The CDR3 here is CASSPTSGSGSAEAFF. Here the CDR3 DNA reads TGTGCCAGCAGCCCCACCTCAGGGTCAGGTTCTGCTGAAGCTTTCTTT.

CDR3 residues: CASSLGQGATDITQYF. CDR3 DNA: TGTGCCAGCAGCTTGGGACAGGGGGCTACCGACATCACGCAGTACTTC. The genes are TRBV5-4 and TRBJ2-7, with 10 bases matching TRBD1. Germline V gene lookup returns CDR1 SGHNT and CDR2 YYREEE (reference sequence). The CDR3 has 16 residues. With V trimmed by 0 bases and J by 9 bases, 12 bases remained unmatched.

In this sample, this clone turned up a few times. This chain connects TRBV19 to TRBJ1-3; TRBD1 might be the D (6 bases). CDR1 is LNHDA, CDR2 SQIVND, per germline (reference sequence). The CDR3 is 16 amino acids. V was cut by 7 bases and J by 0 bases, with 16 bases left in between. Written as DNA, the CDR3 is TGTGCCAGTAAAAGGACAGAATCACACTCTGGAAACACCATATATTTT. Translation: CASKRTESHSGNTIYF.

CDR3: CASSPWRAEDGYTF. The CDR3 DNA sequence: TGTGCCAGCAGCCCTTGGCGGGCGGAGGATGGCTACACCTTC. The rearrangement joins TRBV13 to TRBJ1-2; D ambiguous. Trimming took 5 bases from V and 6 from J, leaving 16 bases between them. This CDR3 contains 14 residues. Germline-derived CDR1 and CDR2 are PRHDT and FYEKMQ (reference sequence).

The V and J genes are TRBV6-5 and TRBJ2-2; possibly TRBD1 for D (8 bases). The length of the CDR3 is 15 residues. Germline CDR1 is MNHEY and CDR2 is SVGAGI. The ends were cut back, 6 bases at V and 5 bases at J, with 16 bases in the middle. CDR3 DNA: TGTGCCAGCAGCCCACAACAGGGGGGGACCGGGGAGCTGTTTTTT. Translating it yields CASSPQQGGTGELFF.

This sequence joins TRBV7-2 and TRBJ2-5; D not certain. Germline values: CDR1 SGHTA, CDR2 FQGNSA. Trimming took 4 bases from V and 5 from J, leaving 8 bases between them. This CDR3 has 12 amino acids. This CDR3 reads CASSSGRETQYF. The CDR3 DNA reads TGTGCCAGCAGCTCTGGCCGTGAGACCCAGTACTTC.

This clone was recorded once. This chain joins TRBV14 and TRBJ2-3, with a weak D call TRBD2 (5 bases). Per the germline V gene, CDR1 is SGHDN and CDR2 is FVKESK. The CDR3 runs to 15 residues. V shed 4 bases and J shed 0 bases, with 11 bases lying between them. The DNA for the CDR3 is TGTGCCAGCAGCCCCCGACTACAAAGCACAGATACGCAGTATTTT. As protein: CASSPRLQSTDTQYF.

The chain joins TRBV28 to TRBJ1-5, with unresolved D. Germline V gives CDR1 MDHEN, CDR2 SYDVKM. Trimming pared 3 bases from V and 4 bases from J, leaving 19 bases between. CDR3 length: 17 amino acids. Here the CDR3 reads CASSFGSGKTYNQPQHF. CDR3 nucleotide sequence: TGTGCCAGCAGTTTCGGAAGCGGCAAAACCTATAATCAGCCCCAGCATTTT.

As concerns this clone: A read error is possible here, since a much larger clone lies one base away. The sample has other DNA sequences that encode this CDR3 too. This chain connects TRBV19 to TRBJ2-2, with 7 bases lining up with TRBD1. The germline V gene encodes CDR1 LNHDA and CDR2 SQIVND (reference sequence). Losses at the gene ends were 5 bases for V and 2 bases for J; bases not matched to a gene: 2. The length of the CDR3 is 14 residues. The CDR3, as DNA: TGTGCCAGTAGTCGGGACAGCAACACCGGGGAGCTGTTTTTT. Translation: CASSRDSNTGELFF. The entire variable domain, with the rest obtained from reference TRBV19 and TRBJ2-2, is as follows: DGGITQSPKYLFRKEGQNVTLSCEQNLNHDAMYWYRQDPGQGLRLIYYSQIVNDFQKGDIAEGYSVSREKKESFPLTVTSAQKNPTAFYLCASSRDSNTGELFFGEGSRLTVL.

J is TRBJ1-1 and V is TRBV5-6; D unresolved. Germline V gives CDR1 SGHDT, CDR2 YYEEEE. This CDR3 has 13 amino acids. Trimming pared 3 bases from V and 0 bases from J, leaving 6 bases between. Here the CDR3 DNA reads TGTGCCAGCAGCTCAGTGATGAACACTGAAGCTTTCTTT. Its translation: CASSSVMNTEAFF.